The 27 T cell receptor beta chains below all came from one sample that was sequenced in a study of blood T cell repertoires in COVID-19. This table comes from immunoSEQ multiplex PCR, and its TCRdb copy is limited to in-frame clones, with some not included. Among under 200,000 clones listed, over 75% were seen once. Sequencing was carried out using peripheral blood. Receptor source: a man in his 70s with acute or convalescent COVID-19.

The rearrangement joins TRBV11-3 to TRBJ2-3, with D perhaps TRBD1 (7 bases). Trimming shortened V by 5 bases and J by 2 bases, and 20 bases separated the two germline ends. CDR3 length: 17 amino acids. CDR1 SGHNT and CDR2 YENEEA come from the germline V gene. The CDR3 DNA sequence: TGTGCCAGCAGCAAACGCAGGGGGGCGGACGACACAGATACGCAGTATTTT. This sequence encodes CASSKRRGADDTDTQYF.

The chain combines TRBV9 with TRBJ1-1; 7 bases map to TRBD1. V gave up 4 bases and J gave up 3 bases; unmatched junction bases: 6. The germline CDR1 and CDR2 sequences are SGDLS and YYNGEE. The CDR3 runs 14 residues. For the CDR3, the DNA is TGTGCCAGCAGCTTCTTCGACAGGGACACTGAAGCTTTCTTT. Amino acid sequence: CASSFFDRDTEAFF.

The chain couples TRBV7-9 to TRBJ2-5; TRBD2 might be the D (6 bases). V lost 5 bases and J 4 bases, leaving 20 bases between the germline ends. The V gene's germline CDR1 is SEHNR and CDR2 FQNEAQ (reference sequence). CDR3 length equals 16 residues. The CDR3 loop reads CASSPRGGRGGETQYF. The DNA for the CDR3 is TGTGCCAGCAGCCCCCGCGGAGGGCGAGGAGGAGAGACCCAGTACTTC.

This clone was seen just once. This chain connects TRBV5-1 to TRBJ1-2, with TRBD1 matching over 8 bases. The CDR3 runs to 15 residues. V shed 2 bases, J shed 8 bases, and the junction held 11 bases outside the gene matches. Germline V gene data show CDR1 as SGHRS and CDR2 as YFSETQ. CDR3: CASSLGDTGGIGYTF. CDR3 nucleotide sequence: TGCGCCAGCAGCTTAGGGGATACAGGGGGAATCGGCTACACCTTC. The entire variable domain, with the rest obtained from reference TRBV5-1 and TRBJ1-2, is as follows: KAGVTQTPRYLIKTRGQQVTLSCSPISGHRSVSWYQQTPGQGLQFLFEYFSETQRNKGNFPGRFSGRQFSNSRSEMNVSTLELGDSALYLCASSLGDTGGIGYTFGSGTRLTVV.

This CDR3 reads CASTQHRRHLSTDTQYF. In DNA form, the CDR3 reads TGTGCCAGCACCCAACACCGCCGACATTTGAGCACAGATACGCAGTATTTT. The V gene is TRBV7-2, the J gene TRBJ2-3, with no clear D. Between the trimmed V and J ends, which lost 7 bases and 0 bases, there was a span of 20 bases. The CDR3 loop spans 17 amino acids. Germline assignment: CDR1 SGHTA and CDR2 FQGNSA. The full variable domain, with the rest looked up from reference TRBV7-2 and TRBJ2-3, is GAGVSQSPSNKVTEKGKDVELRCDPISGHTALYWYRQSLGQGLEFLIYFQGNSAPDKSGLPSDRFSAERTGGSVSTLTIQRTQQEDSAVYLCASTQHRRHLSTDTQYFGPGTRLTVL.

The gene calls are TRBV28 and TRBJ1-4; D not resolved. CDR1 is MDHEN, CDR2 SYDVKM, per germline. The length of the CDR3 is 15 residues. The V end lost 3 bases, the J end lost 1 base, and 9 bases lay between the germline ends. The CDR3 DNA follows: TGTGCCAGCAGTTTTTCCGGTGGAACTAATGAAAAACTGTTTTTT. Its translation: CASSFSGGTNEKLFF.

This clone was seen a single time. V gene TRBV7-2 combines with J gene TRBJ2-7; D possibly corresponds to TRBD2 (6 bases). This CDR3 has 15 amino acids. Germline V gene sequence: CDR1 SGHTA, CDR2 FQGNSA. Trimming shortened V by 1 base and J by 0 bases, and 10 bases separated the two germline ends. CDR3 amino acids: CASSLGISGSYEQYF. CDR3 nucleotide sequence: TGTGCCAGCAGCTTAGGTATTAGCGGCTCCTACGAGCAGTACTTC.

The chain carries TRBV19 and TRBJ1-1, with unresolved D. From germline, CDR1 is LNHDA and CDR2 SQIVND (reference sequence). The V and J ends lost 1 base and 1 base respectively, with 10 bases between them. The CDR3 contains 15 residues. DNA of the CDR3: TGTGCCAGTAGTATAGCCGGGAGTTCGAACACTGAAGCTTTCTTT. Its translation is CASSIAGSSNTEAFF.

J is TRBJ1-4 and V is TRBV5-8, with D maybe TRBD1 (6 bases). This CDR3 is 14 amino acids long. Trimming took off 4 bases at V and 5 bases at J, with 12 bases between the two ends. Germline lookup yields CDR1 SGHTS and CDR2 YDEGEE. CDR3 sequence (DNA): TGTGCCAGCAGCCCGTGGACAGAGAATGAAAAACTGTTTTTT. Amino acid sequence: CASSPWTENEKLFF.

The V call is TRBV29-1, the J call TRBJ1-1; the match to TRBD1 covers 12 bases. CDR1 and CDR2 (germline): SQVTM, ANQGSEA. V lost 4 bases and J lost 7; bases outside the gene matches: 7. The length of the CDR3 is 14 residues. DNA of the CDR3: TGCAGCGTTGCCCGGGACAGGGGGCTGGGTGAAGCTTTCTTT. It codes for CSVARDRGLGEAFF.

V gene TRBV6-5 combines with J gene TRBJ1-4; 8 nucleotides agree with TRBD1. Germline V gene sequence: CDR1 MNHEY, CDR2 SVGAGI. This CDR3 contains 16 residues. V dropped 4 bases and J dropped 11; count of bases not matched to a gene: 15. For the CDR3, the DNA is TGTGCCAGCAGTTCTGGCCCTCCCGGGACAGGCCGCAAACTGTTTTTT. As protein: CASSSGPPGTGRKLFF.

The chain recombines TRBV18 with TRBJ2-3; D might be TRBD1 (5 bases). CDR3 size: 14 residues. In germline, CDR1 is KGHSH, CDR2 LQKENI. Trimming shortened V by 11 bases and J by 6 bases, and 21 bases separated the two germline ends. CDR3 DNA: TGTGCCTCCTCGCCCCAGTCAGGGTACGATACGCAGTATTTT. Its translation: CASSPQSGYDTQYF.

This clone was counted ten times or more. The V gene is TRBV11-2, the J gene TRBJ2-7; maybe TRBD1 (6 bases). Trimming took off 5 bases at V and 3 bases at J, with 11 bases between the two ends. CDR3 length equals 13 residues. Germline V gene lookup returns CDR1 SGHAT and CDR2 FQNNGV. The CDR3 protein is CASSRTASYEQYF. The CDR3 nucleotides read TGTGCCAGCAGCCGGACAGCTAGCTACGAGCAGTACTTC.

The rearrangement uses TRBV19 and TRBJ1-5, with 8 bases aligning to TRBD1. The J segment lost 4 bases and the V segment lost 6 bases, leaving 8 bases of the junction unmatched. The CDR3 has 15 amino acids. The V gene's germline CDR1 is LNHDA and CDR2 SQIVND (reference sequence). The CDR3 loop is CASRTGQGLNQPQHF. CDR3 in DNA: TGTGCCAGTAGGACCGGACAGGGCCTAAATCAGCCCCAGCATTTT. The full variable domain, in which reference TRBV19 and TRBJ1-5 provide the parts outside the CDR3, is DGGITQSPKYLFRKEGQNVTLSCEQNLNHDAMYWYRQDPGQGLRLIYYSQIVNDFQKGDIAEGYSVSREKKESFPLTVTSAQKNPTAFYLCASRTGQGLNQPQHFGDGTRLSIL.

This chain connects TRBV3-1 (or the pseudogene TRBV3-2) to TRBJ1-6; D might be TRBD1 (5 bases). V gave up 4 bases and J gave up 9 bases, with 16 bases separating them. CDR3 length: 15 residues. Germline CDR1 reads LGHDT; CDR2 reads YNNKEL (reference sequence). CDR3 nucleotides: TGTGCCAGCAGCCGAGACTGGGGGGATGGTTCACCCCTCCACTTT. This sequence encodes CASSRDWGDGSPLHF.

This rearrangement joins TRBV10-3 to TRBJ1-5; D gene unclear. CDR1 is ENHRY and CDR2 is SYGVKD in the germline V gene. Trimming took 6 bases from V and 0 from J, leaving 6 bases between them. CDR3 length equals 13 residues. The CDR3 reads CAIRQNSNQPQHF. CDR3 nucleotide sequence: TGTGCCATCAGACAGAATAGCAATCAGCCCCAGCATTTT.

The rearrangement joins TRBV5-4 to TRBJ2-1; 8 nucleotides agree with TRBD2. Looked up from germline, CDR1 is SGHNT and CDR2 is YYREEE (reference sequence). V lost 6 bases, J lost 3 bases, and 8 bases stayed unmatched. The CDR3 is 15 residues long. Here the CDR3 DNA reads TGTGCCAGCACCCCGACTAGCGCAAGCTACAATGAGCAGTTCTTC. Translation gives CASTPTSASYNEQFF.

The chain employs TRBV12-3 or TRBV12-4 and TRBJ1-1; D possibly corresponds to TRBD1 (6 bases). The CDR3 length is 11 residues. The V end was cut by 3 bases, the J end by 10 bases, with 9 bases between. CDR3 DNA sequence: TGTGCCAGCAGTTTCAGGGGCTCAGCTTTCTTT. Protein sequence: CASSFRGSAFF.

The rearrangement joins TRBV19 to TRBJ1-2; D is perhaps TRBD1 (6 bases). V was cut by 3 bases and J by 2 bases, with 13 bases left in between. This CDR3 spans 15 amino acids. The germline V gene encodes CDR1 LNHDA and CDR2 SQIVND (reference sequence). In DNA form, the CDR3 reads TGTGCCAGTAGTATGGACAGTAACAGGAACTATGGCTACACCTTC. It codes for CASSMDSNRNYGYTF.

The V gene is TRBV19, the J gene TRBJ2-7, with 10 nucleotides matching TRBD2. The CDR3 contains 16 residues. Germline CDR1 LNHDA, CDR2 SQIVND (reference sequence). Trimming took 3 bases from V and 2 from J; bases not matched to a gene: 7. CDR3 in amino acids: CASSIDSSGGPYEQYF. In DNA, the CDR3 is TGTGCCAGTAGTATTGACTCTAGCGGGGGCCCCTACGAGCAGTACTTC. Drawing the rest from reference TRBV19 and TRBJ2-7, the complete variable domain is DGGITQSPKYLFRKEGQNVTLSCEQNLNHDAMYWYRQDPGQGLRLIYYSQIVNDFQKGDIAEGYSVSREKKESFPLTVTSAQKNPTAFYLCASSIDSSGGPYEQYFGPGTRLTVT.

This clone was counted between two and nine times. This chain connects TRBV11-2 to TRBJ2-2, with 10 bases fitting TRBD2. V lost 1 base, J lost 3 bases, and 11 bases stayed unmatched. CDR1 and CDR2 from the germline V gene are SGHAT and FQNNGV. This CDR3 comprises 19 residues. CDR3 residues: CASSLGGRLAGAYTGELFF. The CDR3 bases are TGTGCCAGCAGCTTAGGAGGCAGGCTAGCGGGGGCCTACACCGGGGAGCTGTTTTTT.

V gene TRBV18 combines with J gene TRBJ2-5; D is perhaps TRBD2 (6 bases). Trimming pared 1 base from V and 2 bases from J, leaving 8 bases between. CDR1 is KGHSH, CDR2 LQKENI, per germline. This CDR3 spans 14 amino acids. The CDR3 loop reads CASSPRAGQETQYF. The CDR3 region has the DNA TGTGCCAGCTCACCACGGGCGGGGCAAGAGACCCAGTACTTC.

The chain couples TRBV19 to TRBJ1-2; D possibly corresponds to TRBD1 (6 bases). From germline, CDR1 is LNHDA and CDR2 SQIVND (reference sequence). The V end was cut by 6 bases, the J end by 2 bases, with 10 bases between. This CDR3 region has 13 residues. CDR3 sequence reads: CASREQGNYGYTF. As DNA, the CDR3 is TGTGCCAGTAGGGAACAGGGAAACTATGGCTACACCTTC.

The rearrangement joins TRBV4-2 to TRBJ2-1; the D is unclear. V was clipped by 2 bases and J by 0 bases, with 8 bases between them. CDR3 length: 15 amino acids. Germline-derived CDR1 and CDR2 are LGHNA and YNFKEQ. Here the CDR3 reads CASSQRQGSYNEQFF. Here the CDR3 DNA reads TGTGCCAGCAGCCAAAGACAAGGCTCCTACAATGAGCAGTTCTTC.

This rearrangement joins TRBV5-6 to TRBJ1-2; 7 bases agree with TRBD1. CDR3 length: 12 residues. J gave up 4 bases and V 4 bases, and 1 base lay outside the gene matches. The germline CDR1 and CDR2 sequences are SGHDT and YYEEEE. CDR3 protein: CASSRDSYGYTF. CDR3 sequence (DNA): TGTGCCAGCAGCCGGGACAGCTATGGCTACACCTTC.

This clone has at least ten counts. The rearrangement links TRBV5-4 to TRBJ1-2; no definite D call. The V end lost 0 bases, the J end lost 4 bases, and 10 bases lay between the germline ends. The germline CDR1 and CDR2 sequences are SGHNT and YYREEE (reference sequence). This CDR3 is 14 amino acids long. The CDR3 spells CASSLDSIGYGYTF. The CDR3 region has the DNA TGTGCCAGCAGCTTGGACAGTATAGGCTATGGCTACACCTTC.

The table lists this clone with a count of one. The chain has TRBV2 and TRBJ1-6, with TRBD1 matching 7 bases. CDR1 and CDR2 (germline): SNHLY, FYNNEI. Germline trimming cut 9 bases from V and 8 bases from J; bases unmatched to any gene: 4. The CDR3 sequence is 12 residues long. CDR3 protein: CASGQDHSPLHF. The CDR3 nucleotides are TGTGCCAGTGGACAGGATCATTCACCCCTCCACTTT.